This is a list of T cell receptor beta chains from one sample in a study of cytomegalovirus exposure and HLA in healthy donors. Clones were read by immunoSEQ multiplex PCR, and TCRdb kept only the in-frame ones, dropping some. Among 93,000 or so clones listed, roughly 86% were seen once. The specimen sequenced was PBMCs. The receptors come from a woman in her late teens or twenties in good health and CMV-seropositive. Both conserved end residues are part of each CDR3. The D gene is left open where the match is weak. A row's size may be missing; if present it is once, few, many or a size class.

TRBJ1-5,NA,17,NA,TRBV28,TGTGCCAGCAGTTTTTTCGGGACAACATATAGCAATCAGCCCCAGCATTTT,CASSFFGTTYSNQPQHF
TRBJ2-5,NA,14,NA,TRBV6-1,TGTGCCAGCAGTGAATTAGGACTCGAAGAGACCCAGTACTTC,CASSELGLEETQYF
TRBJ1-5,few,16,TRBD1,TRBV6-1,TGTGCCAGCAGTGAAGCTGGAGGGACAGGTAATCAGCCCCAGCATTTT,CASSEAGGTGNQPQHF
TRBJ1-5,NA,12,NA,TRBV28,TGTGCCAGCAGTTTTTCAGGTCAGCCCCAGCATTTT,CASSFSGQPQHF
TRBJ1-1,once,13,NA,TRBV6-6,TGTGCCAGCGCACAACATATGAACACTGAAGCTTTCTTT,CASAQHMNTEAFF
TRBJ1-2,NA,15,NA,TRBV27,TGTGCCAGCAGTCCCACCGCAGGGTCCGCATATGGCTACACCTTC,CASSPTAGSAYGYTF
TRBJ2-1,NA,17,NA,TRBV6-1,TGTGCCAGCAGTGGGCCGGGCACGTCAGGGTCCTACAATGAGCAGTTCTTC,CASSGPGTSGSYNEQFF
TRBJ2-3,NA,15,NA,TRBV7-2,TGTGCCAGCAGCTTAGACAGGGTTAGCACAGATACGCAGTATTTT,CASSLDRVSTDTQYF
TRBJ2-1,NA,12,NA,TRBV13,TGTGCCAGCAGCACGCCGGAGTCGCAGCAGTTCTTC,CASSTPESQQFF
TRBJ2-7,NA,14,NA,TRBV28,TGTGCCAGCAGTTTCCCGGGGTCTTCCTACGAGCAGTACTTC,CASSFPGSSYEQYF
TRBJ2-1,NA,15,NA,TRBV25-1,TGTGCCAGCAGTGACCCTGCCAGGATCCTCAATGAGCAGTTCTTC,CASSDPARILNEQFF
TRBJ2-4,NA,14,TRBD2,TRBV5-1,TGCGCCAGCAGTATAGCGGGGGCTAAAAACATTCAGTACTTC,CASSIAGAKNIQYF
TRBJ1-5,NA,14,NA,TRBV6-5,TGTGCCAGCAGCACTTCAGGGGCCGATCAGCCCCAGCATTTT,CASSTSGADQPQHF
TRBJ1-2,once,14,TRBD1,TRBV6-5,TGTGCCAGCAGAAGAGGACAGGAAAACTATGGCTACACCTTC,CASRRGQENYGYTF
TRBJ1-2,NA,14,TRBD1,TRBV2,TGTGCCAGCAGGGGACAGGGGTTAGGCTATGGCTACACCTTC,CASRGQGLGYGYTF
TRBJ1-1,NA,12,NA,TRBV2,TGTGCCAGCAAACAGGCGAACACTGAAGCTTTCTTT,CASKQANTEAFF
TRBJ2-5,NA,15,TRBD1,TRBV9,TGTGCCAGCAGCGAGATGGGTGACAGGGCTGAGACCCAGTACTTC,CASSEMGDRAETQYF
TRBJ2-1,few,11,NA,TRBV10-2,TGCGCCAGCAGTCTGTACAATGAGCAGTTCTTC,CASSLYNEQFF
TRBJ1-1,NA,13,NA,TRBV28,TGTGCCAGCAGTTTCCGCGGGAACACTGAAGCTTTCTTT,CASSFRGNTEAFF
TRBJ1-5,NA,17,TRBD1,TRBV6-1,TGTGCCAGCAGTGTAACAGGGGCACCGGGGAGCAATCAGCCCCAGCATTTT,CASSVTGAPGSNQPQHF
TRBJ2-1,NA,15,TRBD2,TRBV6-5,TGTGCCAGCAGGCGCCGAACTAGCGGTAACAATGAGCAGTTCTTC,CASRRRTSGNNEQFF
TRBJ2-5,few,16,NA,TRBV6-5,TGTGCCAGCAGTTCCTACGACAGGGGCGGGAGAAAGACCCAGTACTTC,CASSSYDRGGRKTQYF
TRBJ2-7,NA,17,TRBD1,TRBV15,TGTGCCACCAGCAGAGCCCCGTACGGACAGGGGAGCTACGAGCAGTACTTC,CATSRAPYGQGSYEQYF
TRBJ1-4,few,16,NA,TRBV28,TGTGCCAGCAGCCTCCCCATCAGGGGAACTAATGAAAAACTGTTTTTT,CASSLPIRGTNEKLFF
TRBJ2-3,NA,17,NA,TRBV2,TGTGCCAGCAGTTTCGGAGCTTGGGTGTGGGGCACAGATACGCAGTATTTT,CASSFGAWVWGTDTQYF
TRBJ2-3,NA,16,NA,TRBV19,TGTGCCAGTAGTATAGGGGAGAAACTAGCTGCAGATACGCAGTATTTT,CASSIGEKLAADTQYF
TRBJ1-2,NA,14,NA,TRBV12-2,TGTGCAAGTCGCAACAGGGTCTCTGTCTATGGCTACACCTTC,CASRNRVSVYGYTF
TRBJ2-2,NA,14,NA,TRBV2,TGTGCCAGCAGCCCCCATAGGGGCACCGGGGAGCTGTTTTTT,CASSPHRGTGELFF
TRBJ2-3,NA,16,TRBD2,TRBV7-3,TGTGCCAGCAGCTCTTTAGCGGGAGTCGGCACAGATACGCAGTATTTT,CASSSLAGVGTDTQYF
TRBJ2-7,NA,14,TRBD1,TRBV5-6,TGTGCCAGCAGCTTGAGGGACAGCACCTACGAGCAGTACTTC,CASSLRDSTYEQYF
TRBJ2-7,NA,16,NA,TRBV7-8,TGTGCCAGCAGCTTAGCCTCCGGTGGTTCTTGGTACGAGCAGTACTTC,CASSLASGGSWYEQYF
TRBJ2-5,NA,14,NA,TRBV10-3,TGTGCCATCAGTGAGGGGTACTCGGGAGAGACCCAGTACTTC,CAISEGYSGETQYF
TRBJ2-5,NA,15,NA,TRBV9,TGTGCCAGCAGTACTAACCCTCAGGGGCTGGGGACCCAGTACTTC,CASSTNPQGLGTQYF
TRBJ1-4,NA,14,TRBD1,TRBV27,TGTGCCAGCAGTGAGGGGACAGTAAATGAAAAACTGTTTTTT,CASSEGTVNEKLFF
TRBJ2-7,NA,14,NA,TRBV27,TGTGCCAGCAGTTTGGGGCGGGGTCCTTACGAGCAGTACTTC,CASSLGRGPYEQYF
TRBJ1-4,NA,13,NA,TRBV7-9,TGTGCCAGCAGCTTAGTGGGGGGTGAAAAACTGTTTTTT,CASSLVGGEKLFF
TRBJ1-1,NA,15,NA,TRBV18,TGTGCCAGCTCACCATTGGCCTGGGAGCACACTGAAGCTTTCTTT,CASSPLAWEHTEAFF
TRBJ2-7,NA,14,NA,TRBV27,TGTGCCAGCAGGTGGACACAGAGCTCCTACGAGCAGTACTTC,CASRWTQSSYEQYF
TRBJ1-3,NA,14,NA,TRBV5-6,TGTGCCAGCAGCTTCCTTTCCTCTGGAAACACCATATATTTT,CASSFLSSGNTIYF
TRBJ1-1,NA,14,TRBD1,TRBV6-1,TGTGCCAGCAGCCTGGGACAGGCGGGCACTGAAGCTTTCTTT,CASSLGQAGTEAFF
TRBJ2-1,NA,17,TRBD2,TRBV15,TGTGCCACCAGTGGGACTAGCGGGAGTAGAAATTACAATGAGCAGTTCTTC,CATSGTSGSRNYNEQFF
TRBJ2-7,NA,14,TRBD2,TRBV5-6,TGTGCCAGCAGCTCGCTTGGGGGACTAAACGAGCAGTACTTC,CASSSLGGLNEQYF